Below, 15 T cell receptor beta chains from the same sample are listed, as sequenced in a study of shared clonotypes between healthy human individuals. The repertoire was sequenced with immunoSEQ multiplex PCR; TCRdb's copy has only in-frame clones and lacks some. The top ten clones hold roughly 0.12% of a sample with hundreds of thousands of clones, approximately 96% of them seen once. Selected positively for CCR7 and CD45RO-negative, naive CD8 cells excluded terminally differentiated effector memory CD45RA+ cells. Sequenced: naive CD8+ T cells sorted from blood. These TCRs come from a woman in her 30s in good health.

The rearrangement uses TRBV9 and TRBJ1-3; no clear D. CDR3 length: 15 amino acids. Germline V gene data show CDR1 as SGDLS and CDR2 as YYNGEE. The germline V and J ends were trimmed by 0 bases and 3 bases, with 10 bases remaining between them. This chain's CDR3 is CASSVAEGSGNTIYF. CDR3 sequence (DNA): TGTGCCAGCAGCGTAGCCGAGGGCAGTGGAAACACCATATATTTT.

The chain combines TRBV13 with TRBJ1-2; weak D call: TRBD1 (6 bases). The ends were cut back, 5 bases at V and 0 bases at J, with 13 bases in the middle. Germline CDR1 is PRHDT and CDR2 is FYEKMQ (reference sequence). The CDR3 totals 15 residues. The CDR3 DNA reads as TGTGCCAGCAGCATTGGACAGCTAGCTAACTATGGCTACACCTTC. Translation gives CASSIGQLANYGYTF.

The V gene is TRBV13, the J gene TRBJ2-1; D tentatively reads TRBD1 or TRBD2 (6 bases each). V was clipped by 5 bases and J by 2 bases, with 13 bases between them. This CDR3 is 15 amino acids long. The germline CDR1 and CDR2 sequences are PRHDT and FYEKMQ (reference sequence). The CDR3 protein is CASSPPGAPYNEQFF. The CDR3 region has the DNA TGTGCCAGCAGCCCCCCGGGGGCGCCCTACAATGAGCAGTTCTTC. The variable domain in full, with the rest retrieved from reference TRBV13 and TRBJ2-1, is AAGVIQSPRHLIKEKRETATLKCYPIPRHDTVYWYQQGPGQDPQFLISFYEKMQSDKGSIPDRFSAQQFSDYHSELNMSSLELGDSALYFCASSPPGAPYNEQFFGPGTRLTVL.

The chain links TRBV13 to TRBJ2-2; D possibly corresponds to TRBD1 (5 bases). CDR3 length: 15 residues. The V gene lost 1 base and the J gene lost 5 bases, with 11 bases spanning the gap. Germline V gene lookup returns CDR1 PRHDT and CDR2 FYEKMQ (reference sequence). Here the CDR3 reads CASSLVSPGTGELFF. The CDR3 DNA reads TGTGCCAGCAGCTTAGTCTCCCCAGGGACCGGGGAGCTGTTTTTT.

This rearrangement joins TRBV9 to TRBJ2-2; TRBD2 matches 10 bases. V lost 4 bases and J lost 2; bases outside the gene matches: 8. The CDR3 runs 17 residues. Germline CDR1 reads SGDLS; CDR2 reads YYNGEE. DNA for the CDR3: TGTGCCAGCAGCCCTCGCCTAGCGGGAGAAAACACCGGGGAGCTGTTTTTT. This encodes CASSPRLAGENTGELFF. Full variable domain (rest looked up from reference TRBV9 and TRBJ2-2): DSGVTQTPKHLITATGQRVTLRCSPRSGDLSVYWYQQSLDQGLQFLIQYYNGEERAKGNILERFSAQQFPDLHSELNLSSLELGDSALYFCASSPRLAGENTGELFFGEGSRLTVL.

V and J are TRBV5-1 and TRBJ2-3, with unresolved D. Looked up from germline, CDR1 is SGHRS and CDR2 is YFSETQ. The V and J ends lost 4 bases and 0 bases respectively, with 6 bases between them. The CDR3 runs 13 residues. This CDR3 reads CASSPGSTDTQYF. The CDR3 DNA follows: TGCGCCAGCAGCCCGGGCAGCACAGATACGCAGTATTTT.

This clone was seen a single time. The V call is TRBV27, the J call TRBJ2-7, with TRBD2 matching 8 bases. Trimming at V came to 3 bases and at J to 3 bases, leaving 4 bases not matched to a gene. The CDR3 contains 14 residues. CDR1 is MNHEY and CDR2 is SMNVEV in the germline V gene (reference sequence). Here the CDR3 DNA reads TGTGCCAGCAGTTTTACCCGGGAGGGCTACGAGCAGTACTTC. Residues: CASSFTREGYEQYF.

This chain connects TRBV2 to TRBJ1-4; 9 nucleotides align to TRBD1. V was clipped by 6 bases and J by 11 bases; unmatched bases: 13. This CDR3 comprises 15 residues. Germline-derived CDR1 and CDR2 are SNHLY and FYNNEI. The CDR3 DNA reads as TGTGCCAGCAGGAACAGTCCCGGGACAGGGAGTAAACTGTTTTTT. It is translated as CASRNSPGTGSKLFF. The variable domain in full, completed from reference TRBV2 and TRBJ1-4, reads EPEVTQTPSHQVTQMGQEVILRCVPISNHLYFYWYRQILGQKVEFLVSFYNNEISEKSEIFDDQFSVERPDGSNFTLKIRSTKLEDSAMYFCASRNSPGTGSKLFFGSGTQLSVL.

The chain couples TRBV4-1 to TRBJ2-1, with D unclear. This CDR3 has 14 residues. Germline V gene lookup returns CDR1 MGHRA and CDR2 YSYEKL. V lost 4 bases and J lost 6, with 13 bases in between. CDR3 loop: CASSLQMVANEQFF. The CDR3 nucleotides read TGCGCCAGCAGCCTACAAATGGTGGCCAATGAGCAGTTCTTC.

The chain links TRBV5-1 to TRBJ2-7; D gene uncertain. This CDR3 is 15 amino acids long. Germline V gives CDR1 SGHRS, CDR2 YFSETQ. Trimming left V 2 bases short and J 0 bases short, with 12 bases between. The CDR3: CASSFYPTYSYEQYF. CDR3 in DNA: TGCGCCAGCAGCTTCTACCCGACCTACTCCTACGAGCAGTACTTC.

This clone appeared once. V usage is TRBV15 and J usage is TRBJ2-3; the D is unclear. V was shortened by 5 bases and J by 2 bases, with 17 bases between the two germline ends. This CDR3 contains 16 residues. Germline assignment: CDR1 LNHNV and CDR2 YYDKDF (reference sequence). The CDR3, as DNA: TGTGCCACCAGCGGCTTTCTTCTAGGGAACACAGATACGCAGTATTTT. Translation gives CATSGFLLGNTDTQYF.

V and J are TRBV7-9 and TRBJ2-7; 7 nucleotides line up with TRBD2. The CDR3 has 15 amino acids. Trimming at V came to 6 bases and at J to 3 bases, leaving 11 bases not matched to a gene. Per germline, CDR1 SEHNR and CDR2 FQNEAQ (reference sequence). The CDR3 protein is CASRGEPGLIYEQYF. The DNA for the CDR3 is TGTGCCAGCAGGGGGGAACCGGGACTAATCTACGAGCAGTACTTC.

The chain couples TRBV9 to TRBJ2-1; 8 nucleotides match TRBD2. V was pared by 3 bases and J by 3 bases, with 5 bases of the junction left unmatched. This CDR3 spans 15 amino acids. Germline V gene data show CDR1 as SGDLS and CDR2 as YYNGEE. CDR3 amino acids: CASSGSGAFYNEQFF. DNA of the CDR3: TGTGCCAGCAGCGGTAGCGGGGCTTTCTACAATGAGCAGTTCTTC.

This sequence joins TRBV6-5 and TRBJ2-7; 7 bases match TRBD2. The CDR3 has 14 amino acids. CDR1 and CDR2 (germline): MNHEY, SVGAGI. With 2 bases clipped from V and 6 bases from J, the junction kept 7 bases outside the gene matches. The CDR3 nucleotides read TGTGCCAGCAGTTACGGTATCGGGGAGGGCGAGCAGTACTTC. Its translation: CASSYGIGEGEQYF.

The rearrangement uses TRBV28 and TRBJ1-1; no clear D. Germline-derived CDR1 and CDR2 are MDHEN and SYDVKM. The CDR3 is 13 amino acids. V was cut by 1 base and J by 3 bases, with 6 bases left in between. CDR3 DNA: TGTGCCAGCAGTTTATCCACCTACACTGAAGCTTTCTTT. This translates into CASSLSTYTEAFF.